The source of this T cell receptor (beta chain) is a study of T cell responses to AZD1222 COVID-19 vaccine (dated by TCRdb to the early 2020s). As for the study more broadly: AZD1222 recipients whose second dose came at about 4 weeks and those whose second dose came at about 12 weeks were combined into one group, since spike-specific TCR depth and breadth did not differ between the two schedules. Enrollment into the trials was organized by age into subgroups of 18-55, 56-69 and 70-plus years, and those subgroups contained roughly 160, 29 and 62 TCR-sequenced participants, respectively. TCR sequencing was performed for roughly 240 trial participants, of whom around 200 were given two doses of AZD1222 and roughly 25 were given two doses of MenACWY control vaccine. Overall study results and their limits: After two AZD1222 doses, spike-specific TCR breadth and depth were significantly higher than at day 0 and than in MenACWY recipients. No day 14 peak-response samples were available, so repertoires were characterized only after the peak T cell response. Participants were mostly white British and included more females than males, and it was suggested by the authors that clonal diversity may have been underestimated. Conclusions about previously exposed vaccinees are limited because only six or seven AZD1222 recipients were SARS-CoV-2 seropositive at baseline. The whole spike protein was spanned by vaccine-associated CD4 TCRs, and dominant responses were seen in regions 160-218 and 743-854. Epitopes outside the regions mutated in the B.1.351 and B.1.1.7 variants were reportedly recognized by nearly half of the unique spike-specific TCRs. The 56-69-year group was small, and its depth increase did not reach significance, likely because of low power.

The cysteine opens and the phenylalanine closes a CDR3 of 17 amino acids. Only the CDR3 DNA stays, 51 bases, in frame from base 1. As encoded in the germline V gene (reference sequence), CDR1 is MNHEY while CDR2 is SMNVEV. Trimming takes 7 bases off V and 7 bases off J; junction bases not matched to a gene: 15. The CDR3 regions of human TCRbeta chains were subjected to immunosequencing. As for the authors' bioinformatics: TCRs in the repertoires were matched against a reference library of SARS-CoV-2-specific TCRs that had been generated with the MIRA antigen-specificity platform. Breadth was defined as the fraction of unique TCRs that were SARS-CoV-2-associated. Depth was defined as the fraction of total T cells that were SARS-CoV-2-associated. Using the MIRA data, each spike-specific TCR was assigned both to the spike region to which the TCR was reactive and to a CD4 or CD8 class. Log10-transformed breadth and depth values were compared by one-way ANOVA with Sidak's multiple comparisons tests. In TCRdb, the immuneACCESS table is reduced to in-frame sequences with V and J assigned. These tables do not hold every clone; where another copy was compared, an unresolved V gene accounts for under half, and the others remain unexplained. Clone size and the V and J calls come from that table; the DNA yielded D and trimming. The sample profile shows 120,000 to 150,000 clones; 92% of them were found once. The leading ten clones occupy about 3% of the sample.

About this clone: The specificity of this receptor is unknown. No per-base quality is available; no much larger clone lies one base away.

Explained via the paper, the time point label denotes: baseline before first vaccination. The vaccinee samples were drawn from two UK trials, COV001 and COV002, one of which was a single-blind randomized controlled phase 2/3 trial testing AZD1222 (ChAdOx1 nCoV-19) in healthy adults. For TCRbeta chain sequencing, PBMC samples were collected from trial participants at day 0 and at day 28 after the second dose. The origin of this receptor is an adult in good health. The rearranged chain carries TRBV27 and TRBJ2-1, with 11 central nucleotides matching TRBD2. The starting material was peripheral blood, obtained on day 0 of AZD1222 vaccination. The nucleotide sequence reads TGTGCCAGCACCGAAAGATCGCGGCTAGCGGGAGGAAATGAGCAGTTCTTC. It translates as CASTERSRLAGGNEQFF.